This T cell receptor beta chain emerged from a study of shared clonotypes between healthy human individuals. Sequencing used immunoSEQ multiplex PCR; TCRdb keeps in-frame clones, though not all of them. Of roughly 2.5 million clones listed, approximately 92% are singletons. Donation came from healthy HIV-negative adults that had no recent acute infections or vaccinations. As to this clone: What it binds is not known. The sample carries other DNA sequences with the same CDR3.

Study findings and constraints: Blood was the sole source, and tissue repertoires probably differ.

With 10 bases clipped from V and 13 bases from J, the junction kept 9 bases outside the gene matches. The germline CDR1 and CDR2 sequences are MGHRA and YSYEKL. The CDR3 is 13 residues long. Source material: naive CD4+ T cells sorted from blood. Specified subset: CD45RA+ positively selected. V is TRBV4-1 and J is TRBJ1-6; TRBD1 aligns across 11 bases. The TCR originated in a young man in good health. In DNA form, the CDR3 reads TGCGCCACTAGGGACAGGGGGTACTCGCCCCTCCACTTT. It codes for CATRDRGYSPLHF.